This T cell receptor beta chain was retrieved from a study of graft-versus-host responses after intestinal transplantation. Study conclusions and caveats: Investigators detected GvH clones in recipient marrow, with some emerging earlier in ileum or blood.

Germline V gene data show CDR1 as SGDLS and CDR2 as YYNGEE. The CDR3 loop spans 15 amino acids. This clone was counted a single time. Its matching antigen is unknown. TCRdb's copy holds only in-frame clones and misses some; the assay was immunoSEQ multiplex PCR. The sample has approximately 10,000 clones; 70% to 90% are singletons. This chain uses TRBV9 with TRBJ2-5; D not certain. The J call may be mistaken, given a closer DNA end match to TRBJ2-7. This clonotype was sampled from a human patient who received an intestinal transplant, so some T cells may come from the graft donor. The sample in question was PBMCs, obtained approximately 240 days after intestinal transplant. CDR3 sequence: CASSVGLPPSYEQYF. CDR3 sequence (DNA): TGTGCCAGCAGCGTAGGGCTACCTCCTTCTTACGAGCAGTACTTC.